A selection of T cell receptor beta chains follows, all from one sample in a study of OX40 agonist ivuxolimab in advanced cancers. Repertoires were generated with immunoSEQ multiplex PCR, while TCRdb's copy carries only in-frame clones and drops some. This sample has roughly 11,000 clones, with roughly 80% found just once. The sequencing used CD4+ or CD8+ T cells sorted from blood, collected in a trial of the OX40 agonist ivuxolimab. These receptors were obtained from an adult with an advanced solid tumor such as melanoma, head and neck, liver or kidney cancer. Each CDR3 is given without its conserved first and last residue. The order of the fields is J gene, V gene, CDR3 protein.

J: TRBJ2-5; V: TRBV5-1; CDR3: ASSLVAAQETQY
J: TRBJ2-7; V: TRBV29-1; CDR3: SVEGRDEQY
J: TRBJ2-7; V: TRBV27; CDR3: ATGTGTYEQY
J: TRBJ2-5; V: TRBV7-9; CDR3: ASTLQGEETQY
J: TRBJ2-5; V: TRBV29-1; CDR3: SFKARSLIQETQY
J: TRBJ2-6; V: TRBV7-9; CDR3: ASSTEEGANVLT
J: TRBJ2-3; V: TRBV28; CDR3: ASSSRTTLLDTQY
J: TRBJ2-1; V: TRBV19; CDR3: ASSIGGNEQF
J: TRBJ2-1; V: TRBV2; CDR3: ASSEGGMGSGHYNEQF
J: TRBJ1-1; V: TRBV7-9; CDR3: ASSLVEVTEAF
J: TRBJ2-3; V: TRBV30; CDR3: AWSGGDTQY
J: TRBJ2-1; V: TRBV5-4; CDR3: ASSLGTSGRNEQF
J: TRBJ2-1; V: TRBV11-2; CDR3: ASSFIEGSSYNEQF
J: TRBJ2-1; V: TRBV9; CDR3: ASSVGSGEGLYNEQF
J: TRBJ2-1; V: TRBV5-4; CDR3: ASSLAEGEYNEQF
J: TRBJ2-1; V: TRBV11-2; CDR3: ASSQELSSYNEQF
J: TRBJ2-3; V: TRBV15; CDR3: ATSRGVGDTQY
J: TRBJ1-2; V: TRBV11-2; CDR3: ATKSGQGALGYT